The 25 T cell receptor beta chains given below trace back to one sample, sequenced in a study of beta chain features in type 1 diabetes. TCRB transcripts that were expressed got sequenced, as all of the isolated RNA had been reverse transcribed. Clones were read by immunoSEQ multiplex PCR, and TCRdb kept only the in-frame ones, dropping some. The data show around 500,000 clones, about an eighth seen once. Material for sequencing was naive CD4+ T cells from blood. These receptor sequences come from a woman under 30 in good health.

This chain joins TRBV5-1 and TRBJ2-7, with 8 bases matching TRBD1. Germline values: CDR1 SGHRS, CDR2 YFSETQ. J was trimmed by 5 bases and V by 4 bases; bases with no gene match: 8. The CDR3 is 14 amino acids. The CDR3 DNA reads as TGCGCCAGCAGCCCACAATCGACAGGGGACGAGCAGTACGTC. Translating gives CASSPQSTGDEQYV.

This clone came up a few times. Different DNA sequences within this sample yield the same CDR3. J is TRBJ2-7 and V is TRBV18, with TRBD1 identical over 10 bases. V lost 3 bases and J lost 0; bases outside the gene matches: 2. Germline V gene sequence: CDR1 KGHSH, CDR2 LQKENI. There are 15 residues in the CDR3. In DNA, the CDR3 is TGTGCCAGCTCACCCGGGACAGGGGCCTCCTACGAGCAGTACGTC. Translating gives CASSPGTGASYEQYV.

This clone was observed a few times. The J gene is TRBJ2-1, the V gene TRBV7-3; a possible D gene is TRBD2 (5 bases). CDR1 is SGHTA, CDR2 FQGTGA, per germline. Trimming stripped 5 bases from V and 9 bases from J, with 17 bases between. The CDR3 is made up of 14 amino acids. CDR3 loop: CASSPKFGMAEQFF. The CDR3 bases are TGTGCCAGCAGCCCCAAATTCGGGATGGCTGAGCAGTTCTTC.

On this clone itself: Other DNA sequences in this sample translate to the same CDR3. The gene calls are TRBV7-6 and TRBJ2-3; 7 nucleotides line up with TRBD2. CDR1 is SGHVS, CDR2 FNYEAQ, per germline. After removal of 0 bases from V and 2 bases from J, the junction contained 2 bases not matched to a gene. This CDR3 comprises 15 residues. The CDR3 bases are TGTGCCAGCAGCTTAGCGGCGGGGGTCACAGATACGCAGTATTTT. Amino acids: CASSLAAGVTDTQYF.

The chain links TRBV11-2 to TRBJ2-7; 8 bases match TRBD1. V lost 3 bases, J lost 6 bases, and 10 bases stayed unmatched. This CDR3 comprises 15 residues. Germline V lookup: CDR1 SGHAT, CDR2 FQNNGV. DNA of the CDR3: TGTGCCAGCAGCTTCTCCTTCGACAGGGGACCCGAGCAGTACTTC. As protein: CASSFSFDRGPEQYF. Full variable domain (missing parts from reference TRBV11-2 and TRBJ2-7): EAGVAQSPRYKIIEKRQSVAFWCNPISGHATLYWYQQILGQGPKLLIQFQNNGVVDDSQLPKDRFSAERLKGVDSTLKIQPAKLEDSAVYLCASSFSFDRGPEQYFGPGTRLTVT.

The CDR3 bases are TGTGCCAGCAGCCAACTCTCCGGGTCCACCGGGGAGCTGTTTTTT. This sequence encodes CASSQLSGSTGELFF. This chain links TRBV4-2 with TRBJ2-2; no clear D gene. Germline V gene lookup returns CDR1 LGHNA and CDR2 YNFKEQ. This CDR3 has 15 residues. Trimming stripped 2 bases from V and 4 bases from J, with 11 bases between.

The chain employs TRBV30 and TRBJ2-1, with 11 nucleotides matching TRBD2. Germline V lookup: CDR1 GTSNPN, CDR2 SVGIG (reference sequence). V lost 5 bases and J lost 10; bases outside the gene matches: 7. The length of the CDR3 is 13 residues. Written as DNA, the CDR3 is TGTGCCTGGCAGACTAGCGGGATGGGAGAGCAGTTCTTC. It encodes CAWQTSGMGEQFF.

In its sample, this clone was seen a few times. V is TRBV6-6 and J is TRBJ2-4; the D is unclear. The V gene lost 7 bases and the J gene lost 1 base, with 8 bases spanning the gap. This CDR3 is built from 13 residues. Germline V CDR1 and CDR2: MNHNY, SVGAGI (reference sequence). DNA for the CDR3: TGTGCCAGCAACCCCGGGGCCAAAAACATTCAGTACTTC. Amino acids: CASNPGAKNIQYF.

The V call is TRBV4-2, the J call TRBJ1-2; D gene unclear. The V and J ends lost 1 base and 9 bases respectively, with 12 bases between them. The CDR3 spans 13 residues. Germline CDR1 reads LGHNA; CDR2 reads YNFKEQ. CDR3 region: CASSQAQAGSYTF. Written as DNA, the CDR3 is TGTGCCAGCAGCCAAGCTCAGGCCGGTAGCTACACCTTC.

This clone has only a few counts. The chain is built from TRBV28 and TRBJ2-3; 12 nucleotides line up with TRBD2. J lost 6 bases, V lost 9 bases, and 4 bases had no gene match. The CDR3 runs 13 residues. Germline-derived CDR1 and CDR2 are MDHEN and SYDVKM. The chain's CDR3 is CASSGTSGDTQYF. The CDR3 nucleotides are TGTGCCAGTAGCGGGACTAGCGGGGATACGCAGTATTTT.

This clone came up a few times. The CDR3 protein is CASSLGVTGVSPLHF. For the CDR3, the DNA is TGTGCCAGCAGTTTAGGCGTGACGGGCGTTTCACCCCTCCACTTT. This chain connects TRBV28 to TRBJ1-6, with D unclear. The V end was cut by 2 bases, the J end by 9 bases, with 14 bases between. The CDR3 sequence is 15 residues long. Germline CDR1 and CDR2: MDHEN and SYDVKM.

The chain carries TRBV19 and TRBJ1-2, with D possibly TRBD1 on 5 matching bases. The CDR3 runs 12 residues. V lost 7 bases to trimming and J lost 8 bases, with 14 bases between them. Germline V gives CDR1 LNHDA, CDR2 SQIVND (reference sequence). The CDR3 DNA follows: TGTGCCAGTATGGCAGGGCGACGGGGCTACACCTTC. Translated: CASMAGRRGYTF.

The chain couples TRBV28 to TRBJ1-2; D gene unclear. Deletions cut 3 bases from V and 1 base from J, with 6 bases between. CDR3 length equals 13 residues. Germline CDR1 and CDR2: MDHEN and SYDVKM. The DNA for the CDR3 is TGTGCCAGCAGTTTGTTCGGTAACTATGGCTACACCTTC. This codes for CASSLFGNYGYTF.

Only a few counts were recorded for this clone. The chain has TRBV15 and TRBJ1-1; D is possibly TRBD1 (5 bases). V lost 0 bases and J 6 bases, leaving 14 bases between the germline ends. This CDR3 is 15 amino acids long. The V gene's germline CDR1 is LNHNV and CDR2 YYDKDF (reference sequence). CDR3 bases: TGTGCCACCAGCAGAGAGACCGGGACGTACGCTGAAGCTTTCTTT. Translated: CATSRETGTYAEAFF.

The chain links TRBV4-2 to TRBJ2-1; 14 nucleotides agree with TRBD2. Germline V gives CDR1 LGHNA, CDR2 YNFKEQ. J gave up 8 bases and V 2 bases, and 8 bases lay outside the gene matches. There are 17 residues in the CDR3. In nucleotides, the CDR3 is TGTGCCAGCAGCCAACTAATGACTAGCGGGAGGGACCATGAGCAGTTCTTC. Protein: CASSQLMTSGRDHEQFF.

This clone was detected only a few times. Germline and junction disagree at one end, which may indicate a read error. The chain joins TRBV2 to TRBJ2-1; 8 bases are a match to TRBD2. Germline CDR1 and CDR2: SNHLY and FYNNEI. The CDR3 is made up of 15 amino acids. The chain's CDR3 is CASSEAGELYGEQFF. The CDR3, as DNA: TGTGCCAGCAGCGAAGCGGGAGAGCTTTACGGTGAGCAGTTCTTC.

This clone was picked up a small number of times. The chain recombines TRBV11-3 with TRBJ2-7; D may correspond to TRBD1 or TRBD2 (5 bases each). Germline lookup yields CDR1 SGHNT and CDR2 YENEEA. CDR3 length: 13 amino acids. Trimming stripped 7 bases from V and 4 bases from J, with 14 bases between. CDR3 bases: TGTGCCAGCACCCGGGACGGCCGGTACGAGCAGTACTTC. Translating it yields CASTRDGRYEQYF. The full variable domain, with the rest looked up from reference TRBV11-3 and TRBJ2-7, is EAGVVQSPRYKIIEKKQPVAFWCNPISGHNTLYWYLQNLGQGPELLIRYENEEAVDDSQLPKDRFSAERLKGVDSTLKIQPAELGDSAVYLCASTRDGRYEQYFGPGTRLTVT.

The V call is TRBV30, the J call TRBJ2-1; 14 nucleotides line up with TRBD2. CDR3 length: 13 residues. Losses at the gene ends were 7 bases for V and 15 bases for J; bases not matched to a gene: 11. Germline CDR1 reads GTSNPN; CDR2 reads SVGIG (reference sequence). The CDR3 region is CALRLAGGPAVFF. CDR3 nucleotide sequence: TGTGCCTTACGACTAGCGGGAGGGCCGGCGGTGTTCTTC.

This clone was counted only a few times. This chain uses TRBV7-3 with TRBJ2-5; D is uncertain. The CDR3 has 14 residues. V was trimmed by 1 base and J by 5 bases, leaving 11 bases between them. CDR1 and CDR2 (germline): SGHTA, FQGTGA. The CDR3 loop reads CASSLNAGQETQYF. CDR3 nucleotide sequence: TGTGCCAGCAGCTTAAATGCCGGCCAGGAGACCCAGTACTTC.

This clone has just a few counts. The chain joins TRBV30 to TRBJ1-5; TRBD1 aligns across 7 bases. J gave up 7 bases and V 2 bases, and 8 bases lay outside the gene matches. Germline CDR1 and CDR2: GTSNPN and SVGIG (reference sequence). This CDR3 has 14 residues. The CDR3 region is CAWSPRGVNQPQHF. Here the CDR3 DNA reads TGTGCCTGGAGTCCCAGGGGGGTAAACCAGCCCCAGCATTTT.

The gene calls are TRBV29-1 and TRBJ2-3, with 8 bases fitting TRBD1. The CDR3 extends over 15 amino acids. V gave up 7 bases and J gave up 0 bases; unmatched junction bases: 9. CDR1 is SQVTM, CDR2 ANQGSEA, per germline. The CDR3 region is CSGRTGTTSTDTQYF. The CDR3 DNA sequence: TGCAGCGGAAGGACAGGGACCACTAGCACAGATACGCAGTATTTT.

There are a few counts of this clone. The chain links TRBV5-1 to TRBJ1-4; 7 bases are a match to TRBD1. This CDR3 has 14 amino acids. With V trimmed by 4 bases and J by 3 bases, 3 bases remained unmatched. The germline V gene encodes CDR1 SGHRS and CDR2 YFSETQ. This chain's CDR3 is CASSRDSSNEKLFF. The CDR3 nucleotides read TGCGCCAGCAGCAGGGACAGTTCTAATGAAAAACTGTTTTTT.

The CDR3 region has the DNA TGTGCCAGCAGCGTAGCGGCAGGGGGCAACTATGGCTACACCTTC. It encodes CASSVAAGGNYGYTF. The chain has TRBV9 and TRBJ1-2; TRBD1 matches at 8 bases. Germline CDR1 reads SGDLS; CDR2 reads YYNGEE. The CDR3 totals 15 residues. V lost 0 bases, J lost 2 bases, and 3 bases stayed unmatched.

The V gene is TRBV7-2, the J gene TRBJ2-5; D gene unclear. Trimming removed 6 bases at V and 2 bases at J, with 25 bases between. CDR3 length: 18 residues. Germline CDR1 and CDR2: SGHTA and FQGNSA. The CDR3: CASSSKGVSESRQETQYF. CDR3 bases: TGTGCCAGCAGTTCAAAAGGCGTGTCCGAATCGAGGCAAGAGACCCAGTACTTC.

This clone was observed a few times. This rearrangement joins TRBV18 to TRBJ2-3; D remains ambiguous. Germline V gene sequence: CDR1 KGHSH, CDR2 LQKENI. V gave up 10 bases and J gave up 6 bases, with 14 bases separating them. This CDR3 has 12 amino acids. CDR3 sequence reads: CATSVPSDTQYF. The CDR3 DNA reads as TGTGCCACCTCCGTACCCTCCGATACGCAGTATTTT. Full variable domain (outside the CDR3, taken from reference TRBV18 and TRBJ2-3): NAGVMQNPRHLVRRRGQEARLRCSPMKGHSHVYWYRQLPEEGLKFMVYLQKENIIDESGMPKERFSAEFPKEGPSILRIQQVVRGDSAAYFCATSVPSDTQYFGPGTRLTVL.